The clone carrying this TCR beta chain has just a few counts. Its specificity is unknown. The CDR3 sequence is 18 residues long. The record originates from a study of CD4+ T cells in melanoma. General observations from the study: A reported correlation linked neoantigen-specific CD4+ T cells to CD8+, macrophage and B cell function. Diverse differentiation states were reported for melanoma neoantigen-specific CD4+ T cells.

Clones were sequenced by immunoSEQ multiplex PCR, and TCRdb holds only the in-frame ones, with some missing. The top ten hold less than 4% of the sample, which has roughly 20,000 clones, more than 65% seen once. V is TRBV21-1 and J is TRBJ2-3; TRBD1, as called in the table, went unchecked against the DNA. TRBV21-1 is annotated as a pseudogene. Sample: cells from a culture (not recorded whether cultured in vitro). This TCR was sampled from a human donor with melanoma. The CDR3 sequence is CASNRAGQGRFGADTQYF. Written as DNA, the CDR3 is TGTGCCAGCAACAGAGCGGGACAGGGGAGATTTGGCGCAGATACGCAGTATTTT.